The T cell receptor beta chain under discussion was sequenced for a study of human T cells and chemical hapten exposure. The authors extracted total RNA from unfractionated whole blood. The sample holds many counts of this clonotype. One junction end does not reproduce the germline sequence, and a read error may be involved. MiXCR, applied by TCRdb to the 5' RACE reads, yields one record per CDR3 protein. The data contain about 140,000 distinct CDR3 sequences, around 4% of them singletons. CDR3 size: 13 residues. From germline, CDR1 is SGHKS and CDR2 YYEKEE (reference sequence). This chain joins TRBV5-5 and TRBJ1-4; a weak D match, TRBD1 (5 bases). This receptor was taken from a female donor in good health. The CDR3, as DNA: TGTGCCAGCAGCTTGGGGGCGGGACGGGGAAAGATTTTT. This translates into CASSLGAGRGKIF. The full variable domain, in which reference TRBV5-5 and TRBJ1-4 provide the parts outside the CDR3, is DAGVTQSPTHLIKTRGQQVTLRCSPISGHKSVSWYQQVLGQGPQFIFQYYEKEERGRGNFPDRFSARQFPNYSSELNVNALLLGDSALYLCASSLGAGRGKIFGSGTQLSVL.